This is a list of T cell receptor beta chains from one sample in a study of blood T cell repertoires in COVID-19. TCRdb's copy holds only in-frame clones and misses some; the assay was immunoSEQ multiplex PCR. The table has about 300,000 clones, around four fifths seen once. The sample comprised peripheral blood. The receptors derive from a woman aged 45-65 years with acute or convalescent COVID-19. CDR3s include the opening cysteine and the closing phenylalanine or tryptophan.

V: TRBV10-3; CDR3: CAISEPVTGNNEQFF
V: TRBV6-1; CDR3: CASSDPRTGTDTQYF
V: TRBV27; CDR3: CASSWDRAAEKLFF
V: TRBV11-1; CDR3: CASSLGQLAYEQYF
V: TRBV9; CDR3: CASSVLSGQGARETQYF
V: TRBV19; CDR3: CARSWARGTEAFF
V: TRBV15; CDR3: CATSRDTVNTEAFF
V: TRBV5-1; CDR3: CASSSRTSGKVNEQFF
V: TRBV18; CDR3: CASSPRGLADYNEQFF
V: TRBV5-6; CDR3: CASSLKGLHSNQPQHF